This T cell receptor beta chain emerged from a study of glioma-infiltrating T cells. Using RNA template, CDR3s of TCR alpha and beta were amplified with iRepertoire arm-PCR. A single record per CDR3 protein comes from TCRdb applying MiXCR to the multiplex PCR reads. The table lists 100,000 to 150,000 distinct CDR3 sequences, around 25% of them singletons, with around a quarter in the top ten. CDR3 length equals 14 residues. Between the trimmed V and J ends, which lost 6 bases and 4 bases, there was a span of 15 bases. Germline V lookup: CDR1 SNHLY, CDR2 FYNNEI. This clonotype was recorded at least ten times.

This receptor was obtained from a human donor with low-grade glioma or glioblastoma, undergoing nonglioma brain surgery, or in good health (not recorded which). What was sequenced was glioma tissue, nonneoplastic brain tissue, or PBMCs (not recorded which). The chain couples TRBV2 to TRBJ1-1; the D gene is possibly TRBD1 (5 bases). CDR3 residues: CASSQGPSITEAFF. Here the CDR3 DNA reads TGTGCCAGCAGCCAGGGCCCTTCAATCACTGAAGCTTTCTTT.